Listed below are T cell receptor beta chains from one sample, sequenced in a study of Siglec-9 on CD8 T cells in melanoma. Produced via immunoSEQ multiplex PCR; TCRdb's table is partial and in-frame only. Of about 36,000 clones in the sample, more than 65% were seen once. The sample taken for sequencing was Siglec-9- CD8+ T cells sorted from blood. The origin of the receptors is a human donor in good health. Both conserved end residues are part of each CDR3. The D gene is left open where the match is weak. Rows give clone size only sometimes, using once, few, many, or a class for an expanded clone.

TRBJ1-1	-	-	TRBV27	CASSLPGITEAFF	TGTGCCAGCAGTTTACCGGGGATCACTGAAGCTTTCTTT
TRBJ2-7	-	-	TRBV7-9	CASSYSTVYEQYF	TGTGCCAGCAGCTACTCCACTGTTTACGAGCAGTACTTC
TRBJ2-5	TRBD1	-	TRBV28	CASSIYGQGETQYF	TGTGCCAGCAGTATTTATGGACAGGGGGAGACCCAGTACTTC
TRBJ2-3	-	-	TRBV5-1	CASSLQVDTQYF	TGCGCCAGCAGCTTACAGGTAGATACGCAGTATTTT
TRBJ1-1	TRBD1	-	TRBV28	CASSLGTGREAFF	TGTGCCAGCAGTTTAGGGACAGGCCGAGAAGCTTTCTTT
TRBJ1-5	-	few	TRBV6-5	CASSYGAGSQPQHF	TGTGCCAGCAGTTACGGGGCAGGGAGTCAGCCCCAGCATTTT
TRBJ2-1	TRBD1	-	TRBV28	CASNTGGGEQFF	TGTGCCAGCAATACAGGGGGCGGAGAGCAGTTCTTC
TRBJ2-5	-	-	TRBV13	CASSLGAAGETQYF	TGTGCCAGCAGCTTGGGAGCGGCCGGGGAGACCCAGTACTTC
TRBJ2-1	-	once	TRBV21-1	CASSKSNEQFF	TGTGCCAGCAGCAAGAGCAATGAGCAGTTCTTC
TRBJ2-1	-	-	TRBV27	CASRLSGSSYNEQFF	TGTGCCAGCAGACTGAGTGGGAGCTCCTACAATGAGCAGTTCTTC
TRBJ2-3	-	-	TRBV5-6	CASSLDQDTQYF	TGTGCCAGCAGCTTGGACCAAGATACGCAGTATTTT
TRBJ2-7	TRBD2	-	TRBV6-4	CASSASAGEGYEQYF	TGTGCCAGCAGCGCTTCGGCGGGAGAGGGCTACGAGCAGTACTTC
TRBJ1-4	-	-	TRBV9	CASSVGETSGNEKLFF	TGTGCCAGCAGCGTAGGGGAGACCTCAGGGAATGAAAAACTGTTTTTT
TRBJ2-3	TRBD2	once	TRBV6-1	CASSEEPSGPSDTQYF	TGTGCCAGCAGTGAAGAGCCTAGCGGGCCCTCAGATACGCAGTATTTT
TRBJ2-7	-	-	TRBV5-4	CASSLTPSYEQYF	TGTGCCAGCAGCCTTACCCCCTCCTACGAGCAGTACTTC
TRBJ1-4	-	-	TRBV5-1	CASSPKEGGYATNEKLFF	TGCGCCAGCAGCCCCAAGGAGGGGGGTTATGCAACTAATGAAAAACTGTTTTTT
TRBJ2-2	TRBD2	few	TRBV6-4	CASSPSGQDTGELFF	TGTGCCAGCAGTCCTAGCGGGCAAGACACCGGGGAGCTGTTTTTT
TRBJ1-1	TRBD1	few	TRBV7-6	CASSLPPSAGGTEAFF	TGTGCCAGCAGCCTTCCTCCCTCCGCAGGGGGCACTGAAGCTTTCTTT
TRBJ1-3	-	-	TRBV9	CASSVSSGNTIYF	TGTGCCAGCAGCGTTTCCTCTGGAAACACCATATATTTT
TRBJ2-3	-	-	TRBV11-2	CASETSLTDTQYF	TGTGCCAGCGAGACTTCATTAACAGATACGCAGTATTTT
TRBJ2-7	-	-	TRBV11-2	CASSLQGESYEQYF	TGTGCCAGCAGCCTCCAGGGAGAGTCCTACGAGCAGTACTTC
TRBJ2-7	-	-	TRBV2	CATSPGFLYEQYF	TGTGCCACCAGCCCAGGGTTTTTATACGAGCAGTACTTC
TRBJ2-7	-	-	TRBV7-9	CASSSTFRGLPYEQYF	TGTGCCAGCAGCTCTACATTCAGGGGATTGCCCTACGAGCAGTACTTC
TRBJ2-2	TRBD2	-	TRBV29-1	CSVVSGSGELFF	TGCAGCGTTGTTAGCGGGAGTGGGGAGCTGTTTTTT
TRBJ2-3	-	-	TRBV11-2	CASSLWDTQYF	TGTGCCAGCAGCTTATGGGATACGCAGTATTTT
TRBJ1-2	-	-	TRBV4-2	CASSQEEWGKEYGYTF	TGTGCCAGCAGCCAAGAAGAGTGGGGAAAGGAGTATGGCTACACCTTC
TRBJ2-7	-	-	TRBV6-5	CASSEIISYEQYF	TGTGCCAGCAGTGAAATAATATCCTACGAGCAGTACTTC
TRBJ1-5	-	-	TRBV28	CASKRDIRREPQHF	TGTGCCAGCAAAAGGGACATCAGAAGGGAGCCCCAGCATTTT
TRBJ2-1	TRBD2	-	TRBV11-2	CASSSGLGAYNEQFF	TGTGCCAGCAGCTCGGGACTAGGGGCCTACAATGAGCAGTTCTTC
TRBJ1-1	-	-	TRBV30	CAWSVGSEAFF	TGTGCCTGGAGTGTAGGATCTGAAGCTTTCTTT
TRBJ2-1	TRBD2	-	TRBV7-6	CASSFVTSGRAGNEQFF	TGTGCCAGCAGCTTTGTGACTAGCGGGAGGGCGGGGAATGAGCAGTTCTTC
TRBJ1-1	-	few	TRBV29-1	CSAGMTNTEAFF	TGCAGCGCCGGGATGACGAACACTGAAGCTTTCTTT
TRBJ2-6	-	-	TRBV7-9	CASSSSTYLSSGANVLTF	TGTGCCAGCAGCTCCTCTACGTACCTCAGCTCTGGGGCCAACGTCCTGACTTTC
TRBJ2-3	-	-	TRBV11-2	CASSSTDTQYF	TGTGCCAGCAGCTCGACAGATACGCAGTATTTT
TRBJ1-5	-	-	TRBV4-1	CASSQDPQGQPQHF	TGCGCCAGCAGCCAAGACCCGCAGGGGCAGCCCCAGCATTTT
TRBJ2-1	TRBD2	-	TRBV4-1	CASSLAGVNEQFF	TGCGCCAGCAGCCTAGCGGGCGTTAATGAGCAGTTCTTC
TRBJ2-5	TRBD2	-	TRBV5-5	CASSPGHPGLAGQETQYF	TGTGCCAGCAGCCCGGGACATCCGGGACTAGCGGGTCAAGAGACCCAGTACTTC
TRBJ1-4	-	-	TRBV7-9	CASSYLLGSEPDEKLFF	TGTGCCAGCAGCTACCTATTAGGGTCGGAACCCGACGAAAAACTGTTTTTT
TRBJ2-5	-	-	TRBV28	CASSPLVPGQETQYF	TGTGCCAGCAGTCCCTTGGTCCCCGGGCAAGAGACCCAGTACTTC
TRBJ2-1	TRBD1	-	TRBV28	CASSFEGAAYNEQFF	TGTGCCAGCAGTTTTGAGGGGGCAGCCTACAATGAGCAGTTCTTC
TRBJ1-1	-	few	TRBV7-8	CASSGVTEAFF	TGTGCCAGCAGTGGAGTCACTGAAGCTTTCTTT
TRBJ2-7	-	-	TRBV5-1	CASSLGYEQYF	TGCGCCAGCAGCTTGGGGTACGAGCAGTACTTC
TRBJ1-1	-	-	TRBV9	CASSLEGEVTEAFF	TGTGCCAGCTCCTTAGAGGGGGAGGTCACTGAAGCTTTCTTT
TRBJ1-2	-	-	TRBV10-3	CAISESTRGNYGYTF	TGTGCCATCAGTGAGTCGACCAGGGGAAACTATGGCTACACCTTC
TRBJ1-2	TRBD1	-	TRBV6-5	CASSPTGDYGYTF	TGTGCCAGCAGCCCGACAGGGGACTATGGCTACACCTTC
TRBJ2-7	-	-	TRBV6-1	CASSEVTAAYEQYF	TGTGCCAGCAGTGAAGTGACAGCAGCCTACGAGCAGTACTTC
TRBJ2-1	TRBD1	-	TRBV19	CASSSGGFYEQFF	TGTGCCAGTAGTTCAGGGGGCTTTTATGAGCAGTTCTTC
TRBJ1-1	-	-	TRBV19	CASSIKPGPMNTEAFF	TGTGCCAGTAGTATAAAGCCGGGACCGATGAACACTGAAGCTTTCTTT
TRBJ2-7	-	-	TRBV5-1	CASSLEVGSHEQYF	TGCGCCAGCAGCTTGGAGGTCGGTTCGCACGAGCAGTACTTC
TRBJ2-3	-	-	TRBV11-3	CASSSRGVTTDTQYF	TGTGCCAGCAGCTCCAGAGGAGTAACGACGGATACGCAGTATTTT
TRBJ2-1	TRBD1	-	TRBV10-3	CAIRVSSGQGYNEQFF	TGTGCCATCAGGGTCTCGTCCGGACAGGGATACAATGAGCAGTTCTTC
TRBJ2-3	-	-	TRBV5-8	CASSSIRDSFTDTQYF	TGTGCCAGCAGCTCGATCCGGGACTCCTTCACAGATACGCAGTATTTT
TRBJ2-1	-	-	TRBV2	CASRADRGAYNEQFF	TGTGCCAGCAGGGCGGACAGAGGGGCCTACAATGAGCAGTTCTTC
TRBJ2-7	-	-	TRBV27	CASSSTVRHEQYF	TGTGCCAGCAGTTCCACTGTTCGCCACGAGCAGTACTTC
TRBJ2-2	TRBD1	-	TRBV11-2	CASSLGQGVTGELFF	TGTGCCAGCAGCTTAGGACAGGGCGTAACCGGGGAGCTGTTTTTT
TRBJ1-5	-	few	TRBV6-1	CASSETGLGNQPQHF	TGTGCCAGCAGTGAAACAGGGTTGGGCAATCAGCCCCAGCATTTT
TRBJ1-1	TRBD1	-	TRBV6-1	CASSENLITGAVRDTEAFF	TGTGCCAGCAGTGAAAATCTTATAACAGGGGCCGTAAGGGACACTGAAGCTTTCTTT
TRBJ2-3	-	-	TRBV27	CASSSSHSSPTDTQYF	TGTGCCAGCAGTTCCTCTCACTCCTCCCCGACAGATACGCAGTATTTT
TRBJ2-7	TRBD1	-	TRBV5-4	CASSSGTGGTEQYF	TGTGCCAGCAGCTCCGGGACAGGGGGCACGGAGCAGTACTTC